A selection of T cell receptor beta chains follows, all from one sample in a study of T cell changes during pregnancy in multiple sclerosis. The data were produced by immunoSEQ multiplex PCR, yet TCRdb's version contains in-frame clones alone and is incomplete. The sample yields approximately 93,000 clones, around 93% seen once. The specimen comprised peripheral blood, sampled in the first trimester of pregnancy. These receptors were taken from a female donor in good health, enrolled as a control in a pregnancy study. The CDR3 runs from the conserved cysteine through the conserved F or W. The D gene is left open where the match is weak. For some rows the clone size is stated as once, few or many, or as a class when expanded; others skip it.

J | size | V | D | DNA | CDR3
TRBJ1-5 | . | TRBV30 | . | TGTGCCTGGAGCGACCGGGGAGGTCAGCCCCAGCATTTT | CAWSDRGGQPQHF
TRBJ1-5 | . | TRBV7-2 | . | TGTGCCAGCAGCGAGACAGTCTCAAATCAGCCCCAGCATTTT | CASSETVSNQPQHF
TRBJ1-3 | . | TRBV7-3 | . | TGTGCCAGCAGTCTAGATCAGTCCTCTGGAAACACCATATATTTT | CASSLDQSSGNTIYF
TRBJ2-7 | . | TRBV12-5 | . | TGTGCTAGTGGTTTGGGACAGGAGCAGTACTTC | CASGLGQEQYF
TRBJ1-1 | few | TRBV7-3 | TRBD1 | TGTGCCAGTAGCCGACAGGGGCCGAACACTGAAGCTTTCTTT | CASSRQGPNTEAFF
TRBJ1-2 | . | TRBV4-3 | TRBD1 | TGCGCCAGCAGCCATAGGGACAGGGGCGGCTACACCTTC | CASSHRDRGGYTF
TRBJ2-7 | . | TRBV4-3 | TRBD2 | TGCGCCAGCAGCCAAGAGGGCGGGCCGGGGGGGGGATCCTACGAGCAGTACTTC | CASSQEGGPGGGSYEQYF
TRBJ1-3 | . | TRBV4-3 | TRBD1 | TGCGCCAGCAGCCGGGACAGAACACCTGGAAACACCATATATTTT | CASSRDRTPGNTIYF
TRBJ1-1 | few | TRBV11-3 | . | TGTGCCAGCAGCCCCAGTATGAACACTGAAGCTTTCTTT | CASSPSMNTEAFF
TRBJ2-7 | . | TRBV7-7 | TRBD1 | TGTGCTAGCAGCTTAGGGACAGGAGAAGAGGGCTACGAGCAGTACTTC | CASSLGTGEEGYEQYF
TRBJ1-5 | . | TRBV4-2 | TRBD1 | TGTGCCAGCAGCCATAGGACAGGGGCCTACAATCAGCCCCAGCATTTT | CASSHRTGAYNQPQHF
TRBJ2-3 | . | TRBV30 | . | TGTGCCTGGAGTGTCCTCAAACACAGCATTGATACGCAGTATTTT | CAWSVLKHSIDTQYF
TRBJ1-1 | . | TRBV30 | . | TGTGCCTGGACAGAACAGCAGAACACTGAAGCTTTCTTT | CAWTEQQNTEAFF
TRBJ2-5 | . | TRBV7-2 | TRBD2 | TGTGCCAGCAGCTCCCCCGCGGGGGGTGCCCAAGAGACCCAGTACTTC | CASSSPAGGAQETQYF
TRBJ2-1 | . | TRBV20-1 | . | TGCAGTGCTAGTGCGGCCGAAGAGCAGTTCTTC | CSASAAEEQFF
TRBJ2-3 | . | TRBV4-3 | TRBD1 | TGCGCCAGCAGCCAAGTACAGGGGGCGCAGGGGTCAAATACGCAGTATTTT | CASSQVQGAQGSNTQYF
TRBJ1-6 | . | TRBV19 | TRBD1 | TGTGCCAGTAACGACAGGGGAAGATCACCCCTCCACTTT | CASNDRGRSPLHF
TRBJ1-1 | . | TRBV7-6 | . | TGTGCCAGCAGCTGGCAGGATAACACTGAAGCTTTCTTT | CASSWQDNTEAFF
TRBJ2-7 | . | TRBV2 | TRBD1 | TGTGCCAGCATCAGACAGGGTGCCGAGCAGTACTTC | CASIRQGAEQYF
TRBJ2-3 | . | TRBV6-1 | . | TGTGCCAGCAGTGAAGGGGCACTAGCCACAGATACGCAGTATTTT | CASSEGALATDTQYF
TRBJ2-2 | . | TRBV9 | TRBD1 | TGTGCCAGCAGCGTAGCCTTTACAGGGGGCACAAACACCGGGGAGCTGTTTTTT | CASSVAFTGGTNTGELFF
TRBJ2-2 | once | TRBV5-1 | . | TGCGCCAGCAGCTTGGGACATTCGGGAACCGGGGAGCTGTTTTTT | CASSLGHSGTGELFF
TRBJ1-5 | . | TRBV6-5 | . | TGTGCCAGCAGTTACCGCACGGGGCCCCAGCATTTT | CASSYRTGPQHF
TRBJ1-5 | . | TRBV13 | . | TGTGCCAGCAGCCGGGGAGTCAATCAGCCCCAGCATTTT | CASSRGVNQPQHF
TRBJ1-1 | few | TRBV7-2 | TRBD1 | TGTGCCAGCACTGCCAGGGGGTGGATCGCTGAAGCTTTCTTT | CASTARGWIAEAFF
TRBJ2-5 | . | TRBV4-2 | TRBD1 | TGTGCCAGCAGCCCGGGGACAGCCGGAGCCCAAGAGACCCAGTACTTC | CASSPGTAGAQETQYF
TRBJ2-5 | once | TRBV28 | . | TGTGCCAGCAGTTTTTTCCCCACCGACCTAGCAACCCAAGAGACCCAGTACTTC | CASSFFPTDLATQETQYF
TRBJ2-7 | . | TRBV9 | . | TGTGCCAGCAGCGTAGACCCGGGTGGTGCGTTGTACGAGCAGTACTTC | CASSVDPGGALYEQYF
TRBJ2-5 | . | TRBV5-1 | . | TGCGCCAGCAGCCCCTCCCGACAGGGAGGTCAAGAGACCCAGTACTTC | CASSPSRQGGQETQYF
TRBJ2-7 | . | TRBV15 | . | TGTGCCACCAGCAGTACAGTACCAATCTACGAGCAGTACTTC | CATSSTVPIYEQYF
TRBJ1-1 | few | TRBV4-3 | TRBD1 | TGCGCCAGCAGCCAAGGGGCGACAGGGGAAGCTTTCTTT | CASSQGATGEAFF
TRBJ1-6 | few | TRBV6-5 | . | TGTGCCAGCAAGGAACAGGGCACACCCCTCCACTTT | CASKEQGTPLHF
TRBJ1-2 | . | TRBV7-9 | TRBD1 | TGTGCCAGCAGCTTCCCGGGACAGCGGCTGTATGGCTACACCTTC | CASSFPGQRLYGYTF
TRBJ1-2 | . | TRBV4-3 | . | TGCGCCAGCAGCCTCGCCACAGAAAACTATGGCTACACCTTC | CASSLATENYGYTF
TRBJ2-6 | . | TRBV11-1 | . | TGTGCCAGCAGCGGAAGGACAGCCCTCGGCTCTGGGGCCAACGTCCTGACTTTC | CASSGRTALGSGANVLTF
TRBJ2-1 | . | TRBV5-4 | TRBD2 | TGTGCCAGCAGCTTGAAGGGTAGCGGGGGGGCGGACGTGCAGTTCTTC | CASSLKGSGGADVQFF